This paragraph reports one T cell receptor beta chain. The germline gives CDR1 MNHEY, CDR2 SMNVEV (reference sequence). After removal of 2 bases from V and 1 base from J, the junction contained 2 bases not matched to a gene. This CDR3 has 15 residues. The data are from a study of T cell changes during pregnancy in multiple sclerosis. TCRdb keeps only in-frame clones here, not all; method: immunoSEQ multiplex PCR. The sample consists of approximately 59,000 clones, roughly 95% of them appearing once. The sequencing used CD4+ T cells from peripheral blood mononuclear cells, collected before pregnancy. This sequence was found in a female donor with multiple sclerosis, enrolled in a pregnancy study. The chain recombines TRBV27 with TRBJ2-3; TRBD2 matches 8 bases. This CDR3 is CASSLRGLGTDTQYF. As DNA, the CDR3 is TGTGCCAGCAGTTTAAGGGGACTAGGCACAGATACGCAGTATTTT.